This T cell receptor beta chain originates from a study of OX40 agonist ivuxolimab in advanced cancers. Overall study: Patients were dosed with the agonistic anti-OX40 (CD134) antibody ivuxolimab. Three patients showed partial responses: one hepatocellular carcinoma and two cutaneous melanoma cases.

The V segment lost 0 bases and the J segment 2 bases; nucleotides outside the gene matches: 0. The CDR3 sequence is 15 residues long. Germline V gene lookup returns CDR1 SGHNT and CDR2 YENEEA. Libraries were prepared by immunoSEQ multiplex PCR; TCRdb keeps only in-frame clonotypes and omits some of them. The sample lists 65,000 to 80,000 clones, roughly 80% occurring once. Study findings and constraints: On average, CD8+ T cells showed a greater number of expanded clones than CD4+.

With autoimmune disease history or systemic immunosuppression, patients were excluded. A word on this clone: Its antigen is unidentified.

The sequenced sample was CD4+ or CD8+ T cells sorted from blood, obtained in a trial of the OX40 agonist ivuxolimab. This sequence joins TRBV11-3 and TRBJ2-5; TRBD2 aligns across 10 bases. The origin of this receptor is an adult with an advanced solid tumor such as melanoma, head and neck, liver or kidney cancer. CDR3 loop: CASSLEGLAQETQYF. As DNA, the CDR3 is TGTGCCAGCAGCTTAGAGGGACTAGCGCAAGAGACCCAGTACTTC.